This is a list of T cell receptor beta chains from one sample in a study of blood T cell repertoires in COVID-19. Some clones are missing from TCRdb's copy, which holds only in-frame ones; the method was immunoSEQ multiplex PCR. The profile covers about 190,000 clones, with around 91% appearing a single time and 0.55% to 0.8% taken by the ten largest. The specimen sequenced was peripheral blood. These receptor sequences come from a man aged 50-60 years with acute or convalescent COVID-19. Each CDR3 is given with its conserved first and last residue. A D gene is named only where the DNA matches it firmly. Not every row has a clone size; where given, it reads once, few, many or a size class.

clone_size: .
j_call: TRBJ1-2
d_call: TRBD1
v_call: TRBV28
cdr3_aa: CASSFVFGTGINYGYTF
cdr3_nt: TGTGCCAGCAGTTTTGTTTTCGGGACAGGGATCAACTATGGCTACACCTTC

clone_size: .
j_call: TRBJ2-4
d_call: .
v_call: TRBV7-9
cdr3_aa: CASSLVGSGKKTDIQYF
cdr3_nt: TGTGCCAGCAGCTTAGTAGGGTCGGGAAAAAAAACGGACATTCAGTACTTC

clone_size: once
j_call: TRBJ2-3
d_call: .
v_call: TRBV13
cdr3_aa: CASSSSPGQGASDTQYF
cdr3_nt: TGTGCCAGCAGCTCCAGTCCTGGCCAGGGCGCGTCGGATACGCAGTATTTT

clone_size: .
j_call: TRBJ2-1
d_call: TRBD2
v_call: TRBV6-2/TRBV6-3
cdr3_aa: CASSYFLAGGPASYNEQFF
cdr3_nt: TGTGCCAGCAGTTACTTTCTAGCGGGGGGGCCGGCCTCCTACAATGAGCAGTTCTTC

clone_size: .
j_call: TRBJ1-1
d_call: .
v_call: TRBV18
cdr3_aa: CASSRAGQTKNTEAFF
cdr3_nt: TGTGCCAGCTCACGGGCTGGACAGACTAAGAACACTGAAGCTTTCTTT

clone_size: .
j_call: TRBJ2-7
d_call: TRBD2
v_call: TRBV27
cdr3_aa: CASSLLGLEEQYF
cdr3_nt: TGTGCCAGCAGTTTACTAGGACTAGAAGAGCAGTACTTC

clone_size: .
j_call: TRBJ2-5
d_call: .
v_call: TRBV6-4
cdr3_aa: CASSSRRTQYF
cdr3_nt: TGTGCCAGCAGTTCACGGAGGACCCAGTACTTC

clone_size: .
j_call: TRBJ2-3
d_call: .
v_call: TRBV5-1
cdr3_aa: CASSLTGGLSTDTQYF
cdr3_nt: TGCGCCAGCAGCTTGACCGGGGGATTAAGCACAGATACGCAGTATTTT

clone_size: .
j_call: TRBJ2-2
d_call: TRBD1
v_call: TRBV28
cdr3_aa: CASMGGTGGTGELFF
cdr3_nt: TGTGCCAGCATGGGGGGTACAGGGGGGACCGGGGAGCTGTTTTTT

clone_size: .
j_call: TRBJ1-4
d_call: .
v_call: TRBV2
cdr3_aa: CASSAPMTDATNEKLFF
cdr3_nt: TGTGCCAGCAGTGCCCCCATGACAGATGCAACTAATGAAAAACTGTTTTTT

clone_size: .
j_call: TRBJ1-5
d_call: TRBD1
v_call: TRBV2
cdr3_aa: CASRPDRLGYQPQHF
cdr3_nt: TGTGCCAGCAGGCCGGACAGGCTGGGTTATCAGCCCCAGCATTTT

clone_size: .
j_call: TRBJ2-3
d_call: TRBD2
v_call: TRBV7-2
cdr3_aa: CASSPGLADTDTQYF
cdr3_nt: TGTGCCAGCAGCCCGGGACTAGCGGATACAGATACGCAGTATTTT

clone_size: .
j_call: TRBJ1-2
d_call: .
v_call: TRBV29-1
cdr3_aa: CSVEFSRGDGYTF
cdr3_nt: TGCAGCGTTGAATTTTCCAGGGGCGACGGCTACACCTTC

clone_size: .
j_call: TRBJ1-2
d_call: .
v_call: TRBV4-2
cdr3_aa: CASSQDTGFIRGLGGYTF
cdr3_nt: TGTGCCAGCAGCCAAGATACTGGATTTATCCGGGGATTGGGCGGCTACACCTTC

clone_size: .
j_call: TRBJ2-2
d_call: TRBD2
v_call: TRBV4-2
cdr3_aa: CASSQGPLAGGPLDTGELFF
cdr3_nt: TGTGCCAGCAGCCAAGGGCCCCTAGCGGGAGGCCCCCTTGACACCGGGGAGCTGTTTTTT

clone_size: .
j_call: TRBJ2-1
d_call: TRBD2
v_call: TRBV6-5
cdr3_aa: CASSLAGDNYNEQFF
cdr3_nt: TGTGCCAGCAGTTTAGCGGGAGATAACTACAATGAGCAGTTCTTC

clone_size: .
j_call: TRBJ1-6
d_call: .
v_call: TRBV30
cdr3_aa: CAWSYTGIGHSPLHF
cdr3_nt: TGTGCCTGGAGCTACACCGGGATTGGACATTCACCCCTCCACTTT

clone_size: .
j_call: TRBJ1-2
d_call: TRBD1
v_call: TRBV19
cdr3_aa: CASSATGVSYGYTF
cdr3_nt: TGTGCCAGTAGTGCCACAGGGGTGAGCTATGGCTACACCTTC

clone_size: .
j_call: TRBJ2-7
d_call: TRBD2
v_call: TRBV20-1
cdr3_aa: CSASLTSEPYEQYF
cdr3_nt: TGCAGTGCTAGTTTGACTAGCGAGCCCTACGAGCAGTACTTC

clone_size: .
j_call: TRBJ1-2
d_call: .
v_call: TRBV5-4
cdr3_aa: CASSAQDYGYTF
cdr3_nt: TGTGCCAGCAGCGCTCAGGACTATGGCTACACCTTC

clone_size: .
j_call: TRBJ2-5
d_call: TRBD2
v_call: TRBV9
cdr3_aa: CASSVAALARQETQYF
cdr3_nt: TGTGCCAGCAGCGTAGCCGCACTAGCGCGCCAAGAGACCCAGTACTTC

clone_size: .
j_call: TRBJ1-1
d_call: .
v_call: TRBV28
cdr3_aa: CASKSTGREAFF
cdr3_nt: TGTGCCAGCAAATCTACCGGCAGGGAAGCTTTCTTT

clone_size: .
j_call: TRBJ1-3
d_call: TRBD1
v_call: TRBV2
cdr3_aa: CASSRTGINTIYF
cdr3_nt: TGTGCCAGCAGTCGGACAGGGATAAACACCATATATTTT

clone_size: .
j_call: TRBJ2-3
d_call: .
v_call: TRBV5-1
cdr3_aa: CASSFAGPDTQYF
cdr3_nt: TGCGCCAGCAGCTTTGCAGGCCCAGATACGCAGTATTTT

clone_size: .
j_call: TRBJ1-2
d_call: TRBD1
v_call: TRBV28
cdr3_aa: CASGQGAYGYTF
cdr3_nt: TGTGCCAGCGGGCAGGGGGCCTATGGCTACACCTTC